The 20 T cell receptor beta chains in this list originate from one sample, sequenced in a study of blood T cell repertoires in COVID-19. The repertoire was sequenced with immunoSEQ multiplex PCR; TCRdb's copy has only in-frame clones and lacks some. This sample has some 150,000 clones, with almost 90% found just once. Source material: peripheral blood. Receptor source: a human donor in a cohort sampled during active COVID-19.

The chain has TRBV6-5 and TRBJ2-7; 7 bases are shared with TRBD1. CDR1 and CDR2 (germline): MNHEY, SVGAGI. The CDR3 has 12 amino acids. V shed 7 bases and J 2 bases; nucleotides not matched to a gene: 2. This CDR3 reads CASIDRAYEQYF. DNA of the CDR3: TGTGCCAGCATCGACAGGGCCTACGAGCAGTACTTC.

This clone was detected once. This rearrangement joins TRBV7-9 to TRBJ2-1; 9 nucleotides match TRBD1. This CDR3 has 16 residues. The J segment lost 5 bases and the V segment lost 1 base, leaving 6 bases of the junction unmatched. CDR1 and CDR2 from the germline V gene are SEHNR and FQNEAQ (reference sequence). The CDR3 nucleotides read TGTGCCAGCAGCTTAGTTGGGACAGGGATCCACAATGAGCAGTTCTTC. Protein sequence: CASSLVGTGIHNEQFF.

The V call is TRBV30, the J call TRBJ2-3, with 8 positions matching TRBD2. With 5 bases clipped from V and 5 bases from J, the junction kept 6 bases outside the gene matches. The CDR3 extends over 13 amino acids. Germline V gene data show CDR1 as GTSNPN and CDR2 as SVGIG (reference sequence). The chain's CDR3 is CAWERGWGDTQYF. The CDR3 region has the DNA TGTGCCTGGGAGCGGGGGTGGGGAGATACGCAGTATTTT.

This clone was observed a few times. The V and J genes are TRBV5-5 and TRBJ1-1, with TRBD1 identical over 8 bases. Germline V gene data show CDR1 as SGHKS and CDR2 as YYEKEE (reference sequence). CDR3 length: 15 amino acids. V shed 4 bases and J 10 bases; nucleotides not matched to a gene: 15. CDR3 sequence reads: CASSLGQGDAVRAFF. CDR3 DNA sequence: TGTGCCAGCAGCCTAGGACAGGGTGACGCGGTAAGAGCTTTCTTT. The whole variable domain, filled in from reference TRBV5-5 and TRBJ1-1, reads DAGVTQSPTHLIKTRGQQVTLRCSPISGHKSVSWYQQVLGQGPQFIFQYYEKEERGRGNFPDRFSARQFPNYSSELNVNALLLGDSALYLCASSLGQGDAVRAFFGQGTRLTVV.

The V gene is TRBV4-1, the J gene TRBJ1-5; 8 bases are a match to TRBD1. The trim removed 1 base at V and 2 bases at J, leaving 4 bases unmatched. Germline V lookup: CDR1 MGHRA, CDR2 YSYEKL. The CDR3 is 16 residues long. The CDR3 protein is CASSQGTQGGNQPQHF. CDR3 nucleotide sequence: TGCGCCAGCAGCCAAGGGACACAGGGGGGCAATCAGCCCCAGCATTTT.

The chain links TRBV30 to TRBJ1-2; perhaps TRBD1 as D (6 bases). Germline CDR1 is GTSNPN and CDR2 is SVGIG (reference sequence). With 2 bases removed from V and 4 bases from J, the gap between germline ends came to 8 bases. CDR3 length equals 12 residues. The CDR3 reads CAWSRTAYGYTF. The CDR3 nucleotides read TGTGCCTGGAGTAGGACAGCCTATGGCTACACCTTC.

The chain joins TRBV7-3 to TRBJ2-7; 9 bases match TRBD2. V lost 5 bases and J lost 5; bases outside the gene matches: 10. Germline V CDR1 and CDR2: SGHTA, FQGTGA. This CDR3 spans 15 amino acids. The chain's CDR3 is CASSPLGGRANEQYF. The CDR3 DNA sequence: TGTGCCAGCAGCCCGCTCGGCGGGAGGGCAAACGAGCAGTACTTC. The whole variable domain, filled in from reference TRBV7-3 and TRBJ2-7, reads GAGVSQTPSNKVTEKGKYVELRCDPISGHTALYWYRQSLGQGPEFLIYFQGTGAADDSGLPNDRFFAVRPEGSVSTLKIQRTERGDSAVYLCASSPLGGRANEQYFGPGTRLTVT.

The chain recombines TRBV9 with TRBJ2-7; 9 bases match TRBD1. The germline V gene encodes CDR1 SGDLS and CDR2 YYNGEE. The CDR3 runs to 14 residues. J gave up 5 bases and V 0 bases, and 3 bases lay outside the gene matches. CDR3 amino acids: CASSVAWDRDEQYF. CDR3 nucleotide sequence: TGTGCCAGCAGCGTAGCTTGGGACAGGGACGAGCAGTACTTC.

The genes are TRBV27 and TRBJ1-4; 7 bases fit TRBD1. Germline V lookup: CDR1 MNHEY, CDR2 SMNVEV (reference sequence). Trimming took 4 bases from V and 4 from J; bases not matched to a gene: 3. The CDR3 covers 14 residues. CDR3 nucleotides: TGTGCCAGCAGTTCGAGACAGGGTAATGAAAAACTGTTTTTT. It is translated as CASSSRQGNEKLFF.

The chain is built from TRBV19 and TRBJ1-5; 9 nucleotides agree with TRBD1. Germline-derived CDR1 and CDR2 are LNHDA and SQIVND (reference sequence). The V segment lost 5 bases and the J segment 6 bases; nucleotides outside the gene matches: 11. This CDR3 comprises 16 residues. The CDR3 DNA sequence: TGTGCCAGTAGTGCCTACAGGGGGCAAAGGGGTCAGCCCCAGCATTTT. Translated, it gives CASSAYRGQRGQPQHF.

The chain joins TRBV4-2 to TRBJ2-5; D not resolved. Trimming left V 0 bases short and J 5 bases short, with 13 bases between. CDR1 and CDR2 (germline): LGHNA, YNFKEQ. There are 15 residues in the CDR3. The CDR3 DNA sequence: TGTGCCAGCAGCCAAGACCGTGGCGGTCCGGAGACCCAGTACTTC. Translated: CASSQDRGGPETQYF.

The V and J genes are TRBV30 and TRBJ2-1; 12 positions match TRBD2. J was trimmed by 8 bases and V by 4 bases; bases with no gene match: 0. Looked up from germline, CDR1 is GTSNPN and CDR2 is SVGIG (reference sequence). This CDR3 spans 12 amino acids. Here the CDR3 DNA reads TGTGCCTGGACTAGCGGGGGGGATGAGCAGTTCTTC. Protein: CAWTSGGDEQFF.

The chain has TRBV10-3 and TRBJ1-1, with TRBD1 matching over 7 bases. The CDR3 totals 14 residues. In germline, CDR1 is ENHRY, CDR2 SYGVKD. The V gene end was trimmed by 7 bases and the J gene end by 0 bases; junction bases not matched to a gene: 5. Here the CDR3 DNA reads TGTGCCATCACTCTCGACAGGGTGAACACTGAAGCTTTCTTT. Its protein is CAITLDRVNTEAFF.

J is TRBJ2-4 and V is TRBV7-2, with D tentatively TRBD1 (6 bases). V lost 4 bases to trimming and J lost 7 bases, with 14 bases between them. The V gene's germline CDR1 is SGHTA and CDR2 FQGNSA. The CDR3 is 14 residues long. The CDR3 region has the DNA TGTGCCAGCAGCTCAGGGGCCCCCGGGAACATTCAGTACTTC. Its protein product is CASSSGAPGNIQYF.

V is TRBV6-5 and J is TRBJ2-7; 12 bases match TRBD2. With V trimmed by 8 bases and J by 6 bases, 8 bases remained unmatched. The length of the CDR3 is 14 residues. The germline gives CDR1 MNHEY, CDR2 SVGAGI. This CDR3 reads CASLQTSGGGEQYF. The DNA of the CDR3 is TGTGCCAGCTTACAGACTAGCGGGGGTGGCGAGCAGTACTTC.

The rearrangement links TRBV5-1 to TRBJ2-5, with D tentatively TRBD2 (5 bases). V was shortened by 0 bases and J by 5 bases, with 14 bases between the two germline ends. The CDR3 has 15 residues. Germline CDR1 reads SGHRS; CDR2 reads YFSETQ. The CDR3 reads CASSLGPGIGETQYF. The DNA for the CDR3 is TGCGCCAGCAGCTTGGGACCGGGGATAGGGGAGACCCAGTACTTC.

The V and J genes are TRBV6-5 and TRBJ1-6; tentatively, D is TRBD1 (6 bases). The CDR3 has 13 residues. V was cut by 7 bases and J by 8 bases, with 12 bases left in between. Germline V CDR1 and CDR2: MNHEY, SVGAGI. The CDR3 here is CASNNRDHSPLHF. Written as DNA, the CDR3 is TGTGCCAGCAACAACAGGGACCATTCACCCCTCCACTTT.

The CDR3: CASNSQGVYTEAFF. The CDR3 nucleotides are TGTGCCAGTAACTCACAGGGAGTTTACACTGAAGCTTTCTTT. The chain employs TRBV19 and TRBJ1-1, with D possibly matching TRBD1 (6 bases). Germline V lookup: CDR1 LNHDA, CDR2 SQIVND (reference sequence). The CDR3 totals 14 residues. Trimming cost V 7 bases and J 3 bases, with 15 bases left between them.

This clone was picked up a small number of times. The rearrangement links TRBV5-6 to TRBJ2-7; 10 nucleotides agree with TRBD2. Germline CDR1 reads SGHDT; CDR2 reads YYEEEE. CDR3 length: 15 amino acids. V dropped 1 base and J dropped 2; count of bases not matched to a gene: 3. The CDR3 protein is CASSLILAGAYEQYF. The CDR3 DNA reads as TGTGCCAGCAGCTTGATTCTAGCGGGAGCCTACGAGCAGTACTTC.

The CDR3 region is CASTGTSGGSGETQYF. The CDR3 bases are TGTGCCAGCACCGGGACTAGCGGGGGGAGTGGGGAGACCCAGTACTTC. The chain couples TRBV9 to TRBJ2-5; the match to TRBD2 covers 15 bases. The trim removed 6 bases at V and 5 bases at J, leaving 8 bases unmatched. CDR1 is SGDLS, CDR2 YYNGEE, per germline. The CDR3 is 16 amino acids.